This T cell receptor (beta chain) emerged from a study of T cells in Graves' hyperthyroidism and ophthalmopathy. General study points: Most thyroid clonotypes with frequency above 0.001 were detected in blood. Researchers report that a 13 V-J model separated ophthalmopathy from stable hyperthyroidism.

The PBMCs were sourced from fresh peripheral blood (about 10 ml). TCR beta CDR3 regions were amplified from RNA. Researchers ran a first-round RT-PCR on the TCR CDR3 using the HTBI primer set. Via MiXCR, TCRdb re-called the multiplex PCR reads, giving one row per CDR3 protein. The sample records about 530,000 distinct CDR3 sequences, 15% to 20% being singletons. The V end lost 7 bases, the J end lost 4 bases, and 16 bases lay between the germline ends. This CDR3 spans 14 amino acids. The germline V gene encodes CDR1 SNHLY and CDR2 FYNNEI. This clonotype came up many times. Its antigen is unknown. The sequenced sample was blood. The sequence was collected from a young woman with Graves' ophthalmopathy. This sequence joins TRBV2 and TRBJ1-1, with D possibly matching TRBD1 (5 bases). CDR3 DNA sequence: TGTGCCAGCACTGGGGGGGAGTATAGCACTGAAGCTTTCTTT. Translation: CASTGGEYSTEAFF.